The TCR beta chain described here comes from a study of blood T cell repertoires in COVID-19. At the level of the study: Samples of COVID-19 (acute and convalescent) were obtained from the United States, Italy and Spain. T cells, B-cell-depleted T cells, or PBMCs supplied cDNA or gDNA.

This CDR3 is built from 14 residues. The trim removed 0 bases at V and 10 bases at J, leaving 5 bases unmatched. Source study methods: Reference gene primer amplification gave estimated nucleated cell counts. Profiling relied on immunoSEQ multiplex PCR, and the TCRdb table lists in-frame clones only, not all of them. V and J calls and clone size are as listed in that table; D and trimming were resolved from the DNA. The sample has a few hundred thousand clones, almost 90% seen once. While infection was still active, Seattle patients were enrolled and then followed longitudinally. The TCR was taken from a woman in her sixties with COVID-19, enrolled during active disease. Material: peripheral blood. The chain carries TRBV5-7 and TRBJ2-1, with TRBD1 matching 9 bases. TRBV5-7 is classed as an ORF, of uncertain function. The CDR3, as DNA: TGTGCCAGCAGCTTGGGGGACAGGGCAAGGGAGCAGTTCTTC. Protein: CASSLGDRAREQFF.